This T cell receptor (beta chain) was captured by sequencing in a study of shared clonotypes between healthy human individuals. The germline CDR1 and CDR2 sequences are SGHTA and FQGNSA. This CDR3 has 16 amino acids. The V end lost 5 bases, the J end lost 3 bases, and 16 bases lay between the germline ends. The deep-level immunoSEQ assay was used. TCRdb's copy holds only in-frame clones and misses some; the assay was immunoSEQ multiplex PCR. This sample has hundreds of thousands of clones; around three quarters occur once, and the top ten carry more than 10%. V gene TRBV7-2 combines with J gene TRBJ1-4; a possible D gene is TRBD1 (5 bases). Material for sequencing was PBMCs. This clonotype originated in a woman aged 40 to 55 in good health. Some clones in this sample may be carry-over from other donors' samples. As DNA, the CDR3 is TGTGCCAGCAGCCGGGAGGGGTTAGCGGCTAATGAAAAACTGTTTTTT. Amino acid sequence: CASSREGLAANEKLFF.